A single sample is the source of the 17 T cell receptor beta chains below, sequenced in a study of sequential checkpoint blockade in melanoma. Sequenced by immunoSEQ multiplex PCR; TCRdb stores in-frame clones only, minus some. The sample records 40,000 or so clones, roughly a third being singletons. Specified treatment: randomized to nivolumab then ipilimumab (arm A) or the reverse (arm B). Sequencing used tumor tissue (inferred from file names), obtained from a patient given nivolumab and ipilimumab in sequence. The receptor source for this set is a human donor with melanoma.

This sequence joins TRBV1 and TRBJ1-4. TRBV1 corresponds to a pseudogene. The CDR3 covers 13 residues. In nucleotides, the CDR3 is TGCGCCAGCAGGGATGCAACTAATGAAAAACTGTTTTTT. Amino acids: CASRDATNEKLFF.

This clone was seen a handful of times. The chain links TRBV6-8 to TRBJ2-7; no reliable D call. The CDR3 runs to 12 residues. Germline CDR1 is MNHGY and CDR2 is SAAAGT. V was cut by 10 bases and J by 3 bases, with 13 bases left in between. The CDR3 is CAKPTVSYEQYF. Here the CDR3 DNA reads TGTGCCAAGCCCACTGTCAGCTACGAGCAGTACTTC.

V gene TRBV5-1 combines with J gene TRBJ1-2, with 10 bases lining up with TRBD1. CDR3 length: 15 amino acids. V was pared by 5 bases and J by 4 bases, with 8 bases of the junction left unmatched. The germline V gene has CDR1 SGHRS and CDR2 YFSETQ. The CDR3 nucleotides read TGCGCCAGCAGTTCGGGGACAGGGGAGGTCTATGGCTACACCTTC. It codes for CASSSGTGEVYGYTF.

This clone was seen a handful of times. The V gene is TRBV9, the J gene TRBJ2-2; TRBD2 agrees at 13 bases. The trim removed 4 bases at V and 5 bases at J, leaving 2 bases unmatched. CDR1 is SGDLS, CDR2 YYNGEE, per germline. The CDR3 runs 15 residues. The CDR3 sequence: CASSSGLAGTGELFF. The DNA of the CDR3 is TGTGCCAGCAGCTCGGGACTAGCGGGAACCGGGGAGCTGTTTTTT.

For the CDR3, the DNA is TGTGCCATAACTCCGGGCCTATCCAATTCACCCCTCCACTTT. Residues: CAITPGLSNSPLHF. The chain couples TRBV15 to TRBJ1-6, with D uncertain. The CDR3 covers 14 residues. Germline CDR1 is LNHNV and CDR2 is YYDKDF (reference sequence). V was trimmed by 10 bases and J by 7 bases, leaving 17 bases between them.

Only a few counts were recorded for this clone. The J gene is TRBJ1-1, the V gene TRBV30; 7 bases map to TRBD1. CDR3 length equals 13 residues. Germline trimming cut 1 base from V and 10 bases from J; bases unmatched to any gene: 9. CDR1 GTSNPN and CDR2 SVGIG come from the germline V gene (reference sequence). CDR3 nucleotides: TGTGCCTGGAGTGGTGGGGCAGGGGGGTCAGCTTTCTTT. Translated, it gives CAWSGGAGGSAFF.

The gene calls are TRBV11-3 and TRBJ1-3; D not resolved. From germline, CDR1 is SGHNT and CDR2 YENEEA. With 3 bases removed from V and 4 bases from J, the gap between germline ends came to 13 bases. This CDR3 has 15 residues. CDR3 coding DNA: TGTGCCAGCAGCTTCGACCTCATATACGGAAACACCATATATTTT. Translation: CASSFDLIYGNTIYF.

V usage is TRBV25-1 and J usage is TRBJ1-1, with TRBD1 matching 10 bases. Unmatched junction bases numbered 7, after V lost 2 bases and J lost 7 bases. Germline CDR1 and CDR2: MGHDK and SYGVNS. CDR3 length equals 15 residues. CDR3 in DNA: TGTGCCAGCAGTGAACCCGCAAGGACAGGGGGTGAAGCTTTCTTT. Protein product: CASSEPARTGGEAFF. The full variable domain, its missing parts supplied by reference TRBV25-1 and TRBJ1-1, is EADIYQTPRYLVIGTGKKITLECSQTMGHDKMYWYQQDPGMELHLIHYSYGVNSTEKGDLSSESTVSRIRTEHFPLTLESARPSHTSQYLCASSEPARTGGEAFFGQGTRLTVV.

The J gene is TRBJ1-3, the V gene TRBV9; 8 positions match TRBD1. Germline CDR1 SGDLS, CDR2 YYNGEE. CDR3 size: 15 residues. Trimming removed 2 bases from V and 4 bases from J; junction bases left unmatched: 5. The CDR3 loop is CASSVHRGSGNTIYF. As DNA, the CDR3 is TGTGCCAGCAGCGTTCACAGGGGGAGCGGAAACACCATATATTTT.

Only a few counts were recorded for this clone. The genes are TRBV23-1 and TRBJ1-2; D is possibly TRBD1 (6 bases). TRBV23-1 belongs to the ORF category, with a function that is uncertain. Trimming removed 6 bases from V and 2 bases from J, with 16 bases in between. This CDR3 has 15 residues. CDR3 region: CASSQGRQGNYGYTF. For the CDR3, the DNA is TGCGCCAGCAGCCAAGGACGCCAGGGGAACTATGGCTACACCTTC.

The chain carries TRBV9 and TRBJ2-5; TRBD1 matches at 7 bases. With V trimmed by 3 bases and J by 3 bases, 14 bases remained unmatched. The CDR3 is 17 residues long. CDR1 is SGDLS, CDR2 YYNGEE, per germline. CDR3 sequence: CASSAHRQGRVEETQYF. CDR3 DNA: TGTGCCAGCAGCGCCCATCGACAGGGAAGGGTAGAAGAGACCCAGTACTTC.

The sample holds a few counts of this clone. The chain has TRBV28 and TRBJ2-3, with TRBD2 matching 11 bases. This CDR3 is 14 amino acids long. V lost 6 bases to trimming and J lost 6 bases; unmatched junction nucleotides: 5. The germline V gene encodes CDR1 MDHEN and CDR2 SYDVKM. The CDR3 protein is CASSVAGGRDTQYF. The DNA for the CDR3 is TGTGCCAGCAGCGTAGCGGGGGGGCGGGATACGCAGTATTTT.

This chain links TRBV6-8 with TRBJ2-5; TRBD2 might be the D (5 bases). Germline V CDR1 and CDR2: MNHGY, SAAAGT. The CDR3 is 15 amino acids. The V and J ends lost 2 bases and 3 bases respectively, with 13 bases between them. This CDR3 reads CASSYKRQGKETQYF. CDR3 bases: TGTGCCAGCAGTTACAAGCGGCAAGGGAAAGAGACCCAGTACTTC.

The sample holds many counts of this clone. This chain joins TRBV7-4 and TRBJ2-2, with 8 bases identical to TRBD1. In germline, CDR1 is SGHVT, CDR2 SQSDAQ. The V segment lost 10 bases and the J segment 4 bases; nucleotides outside the gene matches: 11. This CDR3 is 15 amino acids long. In nucleotides, the CDR3 is TGTGCCACTGAGCCAGGGGGCGCGGGCACCGGGGAGCTGTTTTTT. Amino acid sequence: CATEPGGAGTGELFF.

This rearrangement joins TRBV6-8 to TRBJ2-7; D ambiguous. In germline, CDR1 is MNHGY, CDR2 SAAAGT. Trimming cost V 5 bases and J 3 bases, with 8 bases left between them. The CDR3 loop spans 12 amino acids. The CDR3 nucleotides are TGTGCCAGCAGTCCCTTTTACTACGAGCAGTACTTC. Translating it yields CASSPFYYEQYF.

This rearrangement joins TRBV9 to TRBJ2-5; perhaps D is TRBD1 or TRBD2 (6 bases each). From germline, CDR1 is SGDLS and CDR2 YYNGEE. The CDR3 has 16 residues. Trimming removed 0 bases from V and 5 bases from J, with 17 bases in between. DNA of the CDR3: TGTGCCAGCAGCGTAGCTGGGGGCGGGGCAGTCGAGACCCAGTACTTC. It is translated as CASSVAGGGAVETQYF.

This chain joins TRBV6-8 and TRBJ2-7; 10 nucleotides align to TRBD1. The CDR3 is made up of 12 amino acids. With V trimmed by 10 bases and J by 7 bases, 7 bases remained unmatched. Germline assignment: CDR1 MNHGY and CDR2 SAAAGT. CDR3 bases: TGTGCCATCCGACAGGGGGCAGAGGAGCAGTACTTC. Its protein product is CAIRQGAEEQYF.